The rows below give T cell receptor beta chains drawn from one sample of a study of human T cells and chemical hapten exposure. TCRdb analysed the RACE reads with MiXCR anew, one entry per CDR3 protein. Counted here are some 81,000 distinct CDR3 sequences, 7.5% to 9.5% occurring once; the ten biggest clones make up approximately 1.5%. The input for sequencing was whole blood, taken in connection with sensitization to the hapten diphenylcyclopropenone (DPC). Receptors were obtained from a woman in her 30s with alopecia areata. Some clones in this sample may be carry-over from other donors' samples. Both conserved end residues are part of each CDR3. The D gene is left open where the match is weak. Part of the rows lack a size; the others show once, few, many or a class for expanded clones.

CASSGDRFNQPQHF | TGTGCCAGCAGCGGCGACAGGTTCAATCAGCCCCAGCATTTT | TRBV2 | - | many | TRBJ1-5
CAISDVGTGELFF | TGTGCCATCAGTGACGTGGGAACCGGGGAGCTGTTTTTT | TRBV10-3 | - | many | TRBJ2-2
CASSPRNSPLHF | TGTGCCAGCAGCCCCCGCAATTCACCCCTCCACTTT | TRBV9 | - | many | TRBJ1-6
CASSLLSGGGTDTQYF | TGTGCCAGCAGTCTCCTTAGCGGGGGGGGTACAGATACGCAGTATTTT | TRBV12-3/TRBV12-4 | TRBD2 | many | TRBJ2-3
CASSRLPGHTGELFF | TGTGCCAGCAGCCGCCTCCCGGGGCACACCGGGGAGCTGTTTTTT | TRBV5-6 | - | - | TRBJ2-2
CSVGERDEQYF | TGCAGCGTTGGGGAGAGAGATGAGCAGTACTTC | TRBV29-1 | - | many | TRBJ2-7
CSAKGQGPDTQYF | TGCAGTGCTAAAGGACAGGGCCCAGATACGCAGTATTTT | TRBV20-1 | TRBD1 | many | TRBJ2-3
CASSLVSGAQETQYF | TGCGCCAGCAGCCTCGTCTCAGGGGCTCAGGAGACCCAGTACTTC | TRBV5-1 | - | - | TRBJ2-5
CASSFRTGGPPDTQYF | TGTGCCAGCAGCTTTCGGACAGGCGGCCCTCCAGATACGCAGTATTTT | TRBV11-1 | TRBD1 | few | TRBJ2-3
CASSVGGEETQYF | TGTGCCAGCAGCGTAGGTGGTGAAGAGACCCAGTACTTC | TRBV9 | - | many | TRBJ2-5
CATSEDFGGERNQPQHF | TGTGCCACCAGTGAAGACTTCGGAGGGGAGAGGAATCAGCCCCAGCATTTT | TRBV24-1 | - | many | TRBJ1-5
CSVVTGISNQPQHF | TGCAGCGTCGTTACAGGTATCAGCAATCAGCCCCAGCATTTT | TRBV29-1 | - | few | TRBJ1-5
CASRYTDTQYF | TGTGCCAGCAGGTACACAGATACGCAGTATTTT | TRBV12-3/TRBV12-4 | - | many | TRBJ2-3
CASSPVEGLNIQYF | TGTGCCAGCAGCCCAGTAGAGGGATTAAACATTCAGTACTTC | TRBV7-2 | - | many | TRBJ2-4
CASSLGSGVYDEQFF | TGTGCCAGCAGTTTAGGTAGCGGGGTGTACGATGAGCAGTTCTTC | TRBV12-3/TRBV12-4 | TRBD2 | many | TRBJ2-1
CASSLVVNTEAFF | TGTGCCAGCAGCTTAGTTGTGAACACTGAAGCTTTCTTT | TRBV7-2 | - | many | TRBJ1-1
CASPRTGCRETQYF | TGTGCCAGCCCGAGGACAGGGTGTCGAGAGACCCAGTACTTC | TRBV27 | TRBD1 | few | TRBJ2-5
CSGGQGSNTEAFF | TGCAGCGGGGGACAGGGGTCGAACACTGAAGCTTTCTTT | TRBV29-1 | TRBD1 | many | TRBJ1-1
CASSLQTSGKNIQYF | TGTGCCAGCAGCTTACAAACTAGCGGCAAAAACATTCAGTACTTC | TRBV7-9 | TRBD2 | many | TRBJ2-4
CASSSIGTDTQYF | TGTGCCAGCAGCTCAATTGGCACAGATACGCAGTATTTT | TRBV7-9 | - | many | TRBJ2-3
CASSYTGGQPQHF | TGTGCCAGCAGTTACACAGGGGGCCAGCCCCAGCATTTT | TRBV6-2/TRBV6-3 | TRBD1 | many | TRBJ1-5
CASSPDLFIDEQFF | TGTGCCAGCAGCCCGGACCTGTTCATCGATGAGCAGTTCTTC | TRBV7-9 | - | many | TRBJ2-1
CASSSTPGLRSPLHF | TGTGCCAGCAGCTCGACACCGGGACTCCGCTCACCCCTCCACTTT | TRBV7-8 | - | many | TRBJ1-6
CASSPPDRIYYGYTF | TGTGCCAGCAGTCCCCCCGACAGGATTTACTATGGCTACACCTTC | TRBV6-1 | - | many | TRBJ1-2
CSARGGQTFNEKLFF | TGCAGTGCTAGAGGGGGACAGACCTTTAATGAAAAACTGTTTTTT | TRBV20-1 | TRBD1 | few | TRBJ1-4
CASSHFFLRGRTEAFF | TGTGCCAGCAGCCATTTTTTCCTTCGGGGAAGGACTGAAGCTTTCTTT | TRBV14 | - | few | TRBJ1-1
CSARDWPPKGGGSGYGGHTEAFF | TGCAGTGCTAGAGATTGGCCCCCAAAGGGGGGGGGATCTGGTTATGGTGGACACACTGAAGCTTTCTTT | TRBV20-1 | - | - | TRBJ1-1
CASSFFLTSGGPYEQYF | TGTGCCAGCAGCTTTTTCTTGACTAGCGGGGGACCCTACGAGCAGTACTTC | TRBV7-2 | TRBD2 | many | TRBJ2-7
CSAERASRNEQFF | TGCAGTGCTGAACGGGCCTCACGGAATGAGCAGTTCTTC | TRBV20-1 | - | - | TRBJ2-1
CAIMSGQAALRNTIYF | TGTGCCATCATGTCAGGACAGGCCGCGCTGAGAAACACCATATATTTT | TRBV10-3 | TRBD1 | many | TRBJ1-3
CASSPYWGQGLTNYGYTF | TGTGCCAGCAGTCCCTACTGGGGACAAGGCCTAACTAACTATGGCTACACCTTC | TRBV6-5 | - | - | TRBJ1-2
CSARVRGGYQETQYF | TGCAGTGCTAGAGTGCGGGGAGGGTACCAAGAGACCCAGTACTTC | TRBV20-1 | TRBD2 | many | TRBJ2-5
CASSFWQRGNNEQFF | TGTGCCAGCAGCTTTTGGCAGCGGGGAAACAATGAGCAGTTCTTC | TRBV14 | TRBD2 | - | TRBJ2-1
CSAPKRGGGDEQFF | TGCAGTGCGCCGAAGCGGGGGGGGGGAGATGAGCAGTTCTTC | TRBV20-1 | TRBD2 | few | TRBJ2-1